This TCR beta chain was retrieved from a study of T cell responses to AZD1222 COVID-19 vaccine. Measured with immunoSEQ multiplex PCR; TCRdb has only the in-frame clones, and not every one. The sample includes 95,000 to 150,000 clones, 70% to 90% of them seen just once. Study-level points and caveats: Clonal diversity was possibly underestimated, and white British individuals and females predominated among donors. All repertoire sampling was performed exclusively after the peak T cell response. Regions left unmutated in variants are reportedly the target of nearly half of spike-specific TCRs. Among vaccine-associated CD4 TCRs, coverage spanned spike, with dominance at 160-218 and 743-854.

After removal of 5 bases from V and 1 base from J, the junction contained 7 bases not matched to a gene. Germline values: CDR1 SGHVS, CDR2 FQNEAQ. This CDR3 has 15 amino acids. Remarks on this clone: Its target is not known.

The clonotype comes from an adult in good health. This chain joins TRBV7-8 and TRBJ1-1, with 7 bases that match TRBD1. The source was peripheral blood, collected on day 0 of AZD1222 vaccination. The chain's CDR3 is CASSASGTANTEAFF. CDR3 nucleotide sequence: TGTGCCAGCAGCGCGAGCGGGACAGCGAACACTGAAGCTTTCTTT.